Sequencing of this TCR beta chain was carried out in a study of glioma-infiltrating T cells. This CDR3 comprises 15 residues. Germline lookup yields CDR1 DFQATT and CDR2 SNEGSKA (reference sequence). Deletions cut 4 bases from V and 0 bases from J, with 13 bases between. Details on this clonotype: A single base separates this from a much larger clone, so it may be a read error.

Amplification of TCR alpha and beta CDR3 regions from RNA used iRepertoire nested multiplex PCR. One-step reverse transcription and amplification started from approximately 100-400 ng of tissue mRNA or PBMC total RNA. Via MiXCR, TCRdb re-called the multiplex PCR reads, giving one row per CDR3 protein. The table shows about 180,000 distinct CDR3 sequences, with approximately 40% occurring only once. What was sequenced was glioma tissue, nonneoplastic brain tissue, or PBMCs (not recorded which). The receptor was isolated from a human donor with low-grade glioma or glioblastoma, undergoing nonglioma brain surgery, or in good health (not recorded which). The V gene is TRBV20-1, the J gene TRBJ2-1, with D perhaps matching TRBD1 (6 bases). The CDR3 is CSAKDFRGSYNEQFF. The CDR3 region has the DNA TGCAGTGCTAAAGACTTCAGGGGCTCCTACAATGAGCAGTTCTTC.